Listed here is a single T cell receptor (beta chain). TCRdb keeps only in-frame clones here, not all; method: immunoSEQ multiplex PCR. The profile shows 70,000 to 100,000 clones, roughly nine tenths of them singletons. This record belongs to a study of blood T cell repertoires in COVID-19. Study overall: COVID-19 samples from acute and convalescent phases originated in the United States, Italy and Spain. The cDNA or gDNA used as material had been derived from T cells, B-cell-depleted T cells, or PBMCs.

The CDR3 runs 15 residues. V was pared by 2 bases and J by 10 bases, with 15 bases between. CDR1 is MDHEN and CDR2 is SYDVKM in the germline V gene. Input material: peripheral blood. This TCR was sampled from a woman aged 55-75 years with COVID-19, enrolled during active disease. The chain links TRBV28 to TRBJ1-6, with D possibly matching TRBD1 (5 bases). The CDR3 bases are TGTGCCAGCAGTTTAGGAACGACAGTTTGGTCACCCCTCCACTTT. Translated: CASSLGTTVWSPLHF. Variable domain in full (rest from reference TRBV28 and TRBJ1-6): DVKVTQSSRYLVKRTGEKVFLECVQDMDHENMFWYRQDPGLGLRLIYFSYDVKMKEKGDIPEGYSVSREKKERFSLILESASTNQTSMYLCASSLGTTVWSPLHFGNGTRLTVT.